These 24 T cell receptor beta chains were sequenced from one sample in a study of blood T cell repertoires in COVID-19. Profiled with immunoSEQ multiplex PCR; TCRdb holds only in-frame clones, not every one. This sample has around 320,000 clones, with nearly 90% found just once. The material sequenced was PBMCs or T cells enriched from blood (not recorded which). The receptors derive from a woman aged 45-65 years who had been exposed to COVID-19.

The rearrangement links TRBV30 to TRBJ2-7; TRBD1 matches 7 bases. This CDR3 has 13 amino acids. Germline CDR1 and CDR2: GTSNPN and SVGIG (reference sequence). V trimming: 5 bases; J trimming: 2 bases; junction bases outside the gene matches: 6. The chain's CDR3 is CAWETGPTYEQYF. The CDR3 nucleotides are TGTGCCTGGGAGACAGGGCCCACCTACGAGCAGTACTTC.

This clone was observed a few times. V usage is TRBV28 and J usage is TRBJ1-6, with D unclear. The CDR3 has 16 amino acids. V shed 3 bases and J shed 16 bases, with 25 bases lying between them. Germline V gives CDR1 MDHEN, CDR2 SYDVKM. This chain's CDR3 is CASSLPYTSLGRPLHF. CDR3 in DNA: TGTGCCAGCAGTTTGCCCTACACCTCCCTAGGTCGGCCGCTCCACTTT.

The chain is built from TRBV5-5 and TRBJ2-1; possibly TRBD1 for D (5 bases). Germline V gene sequence: CDR1 SGHKS, CDR2 YYEKEE (reference sequence). The CDR3 covers 16 residues. Trimming pared 3 bases from V and 0 bases from J, leaving 13 bases between. DNA of the CDR3: TGTGCCAGCAGCTGGGGCCAGGGATACTCCTACAATGAGCAGTTCTTC. This translates into CASSWGQGYSYNEQFF.

The chain employs TRBV5-1 and TRBJ1-1; 9 bases are shared with TRBD1. Per germline, CDR1 SGHRS and CDR2 YFSETQ. J was trimmed by 10 bases and V by 1 base; bases with no gene match: 5. The CDR3 runs 13 residues. DNA of the CDR3: TGCGCCAGCAGCTTGTTGGGACAGGGTCCAGCTTTCTTT. It is translated as CASSLLGQGPAFF.

This clone was recorded once. V usage is TRBV19 and J usage is TRBJ1-5; maybe TRBD1 (5 bases). This CDR3 has 15 residues. In germline, CDR1 is LNHDA, CDR2 SQIVND (reference sequence). Trimming pared 7 bases from V and 7 bases from J, leaving 20 bases between. This CDR3 reads CASTPSAWAGQPQHF. In DNA, the CDR3 is TGTGCCAGTACCCCCTCAGCGTGGGCAGGGCAGCCCCAGCATTTT.

This clone was observed a few times. The chain recombines TRBV19 with TRBJ2-1; 7 bases are a match to TRBD1. The CDR3 spans 15 residues. Germline loops: CDR1 LNHDA, CDR2 SQIVND (reference sequence). The J segment lost 4 bases and the V segment lost 1 base, leaving 4 bases of the junction unmatched. Written as DNA, the CDR3 is TGTGCCAGTAGTATAGGACAGGGTACTTACAATGAGCAGTTCTTC. Protein product: CASSIGQGTYNEQFF.

The rearrangement uses TRBV11-2 and TRBJ2-2; TRBD1 matches 9 bases. CDR1 is SGHAT and CDR2 is FQNNGV in the germline V gene. The CDR3 consists of 16 residues. V gave up 5 bases and J gave up 4 bases; unmatched junction bases: 8. The CDR3 region is CASSRSRQGVTGELFF. Here the CDR3 DNA reads TGTGCCAGCAGCAGAAGTAGACAGGGGGTCACCGGGGAGCTGTTTTTT.

CDR3 in amino acids: CASRGNTDTQYF. DNA for the CDR3: TGTGCCTCCAGGGGGAACACAGATACGCAGTATTTT. This sequence joins TRBV6-5 and TRBJ2-3; 7 bases line up with TRBD1. After removal of 11 bases from V and 2 bases from J, the junction contained 4 bases not matched to a gene. This CDR3 spans 12 amino acids. Germline loops: CDR1 MNHEY, CDR2 SVGAGI.

The rearrangement uses TRBV19 and TRBJ2-5; no definite D call. The CDR3 runs to 17 residues. Per the germline V gene, CDR1 is LNHDA and CDR2 is SQIVND (reference sequence). The germline V and J ends were trimmed by 6 bases and 4 bases, with 24 bases remaining between them. The CDR3 bases are TGTGCCAGTAGCCAAGATCCGGGTTCTGAAGTAGGAGAGACCCAGTACTTC. This codes for CASSQDPGSEVGETQYF.

The chain couples TRBV2 to TRBJ1-2; D perhaps matches TRBD1 (6 bases). This CDR3 region has 13 residues. V shed 7 bases and J shed 0 bases, with 9 bases lying between them. Germline CDR1 SNHLY, CDR2 FYNNEI. CDR3 amino acids: CASTAGANYGYTF. In DNA, the CDR3 is TGTGCCAGCACTGCAGGGGCTAACTATGGCTACACCTTC.

The rearrangement joins TRBV11-2 to TRBJ2-7, with a tentative D call TRBD1 (7 bases). Trimming left V 1 base short and J 3 bases short, with 16 bases between. Germline V gene data show CDR1 as SGHAT and CDR2 as FQNNGV. The CDR3 totals 16 residues. CDR3 region: CASSLGPAGGFYEQYF. DNA of the CDR3: TGTGCCAGCAGCTTAGGTCCGGCAGGGGGGTTCTACGAGCAGTACTTC.

The V call is TRBV6-5, the J call TRBJ2-7, with D perhaps matching TRBD1 (5 bases). Germline-derived CDR1 and CDR2 are MNHEY and SVGAGI. There are 13 residues in the CDR3. V shed 7 bases and J shed 10 bases, with 20 bases lying between them. The CDR3 sequence: CASKTSGREQQYF. The CDR3 region has the DNA TGTGCCAGCAAGACGTCGGGCAGGGAACAACAGTACTTC.

This chain connects TRBV30 to TRBJ1-2; 9 bases align to TRBD1. This CDR3 comprises 17 residues. Germline CDR1 reads GTSNPN; CDR2 reads SVGIG (reference sequence). V was clipped by 3 bases and J by 1 base; unmatched bases: 12. The CDR3 DNA reads as TGTGCCTGGAGGAGTCCCGGGACAGGGATCATTAACTATGGCTACACCTTC. Translation: CAWRSPGTGIINYGYTF. The entire variable domain, with the rest obtained from reference TRBV30 and TRBJ1-2, is as follows: SQTIHQWPATLVQPVGSPLSLECTVEGTSNPNLYWYRQAAGRGLQLLFYSVGIGQISSEVPQNLSASRPQDRQFILSSKKLLLSDSGFYLCAWRSPGTGIINYGYTFGSGTRLTVV.

The chain employs TRBV18 and TRBJ1-2, with D maybe TRBD1 (6 bases). The germline V gene has CDR1 KGHSH and CDR2 LQKENI. The CDR3 spans 14 residues. Trimming took 1 base from V and 1 from J, leaving 7 bases between them. CDR3: CASSPRTVNYGYTF. The CDR3 bases are TGTGCCAGCTCACCACGGACAGTTAACTATGGCTACACCTTC.

The rearrangement joins TRBV5-4 to TRBJ2-7, with 11 bases aligning to TRBD2. V trimming: 4 bases; J trimming: 2 bases; junction bases outside the gene matches: 8. The length of the CDR3 is 16 residues. Germline V gene data show CDR1 as SGHNT and CDR2 as YYREEE (reference sequence). The CDR3 sequence is CASSQNGLAGTYEQYF. DNA of the CDR3: TGTGCCAGCAGCCAGAACGGACTAGCGGGCACCTACGAGCAGTACTTC.

This chain joins TRBV5-1 and TRBJ1-5, with D possibly matching TRBD1 (6 bases). The V and J ends lost 7 bases and 1 base respectively, with 15 bases between them. CDR3 size: 15 residues. The germline V gene encodes CDR1 SGHRS and CDR2 YFSETQ. The CDR3 sequence: CASSMQGLSNQPQHF. The CDR3 DNA reads TGCGCCAGCTCGATGCAGGGGCTGAGCAATCAGCCCCAGCATTTT.

This chain links TRBV13 with TRBJ2-7; perhaps TRBD1 as D (7 bases). The V gene lost 4 bases and the J gene lost 0 bases, with 13 bases spanning the gap. The length of the CDR3 is 15 residues. Per the germline V gene, CDR1 is PRHDT and CDR2 is FYEKMQ (reference sequence). The CDR3 DNA follows: TGTGCCAGCAGCTCAGGGCGGGACAGCTCCTACGAGCAGTACTTC. Its translation is CASSSGRDSSYEQYF.

The chain employs TRBV6-5 and TRBJ2-7; 7 bases agree with TRBD2. The V segment lost 11 bases and the J segment 4 bases; nucleotides outside the gene matches: 11. The CDR3 extends over 13 amino acids. Germline CDR1 reads MNHEY; CDR2 reads SVGAGI. This CDR3 reads CAAKRGVVYEQYF. The DNA of the CDR3 is TGTGCCGCTAAACGGGGGGTTGTTTACGAGCAGTACTTC.

The rearrangement uses TRBV2 and TRBJ2-3; D gene uncertain. Germline CDR1 SNHLY, CDR2 FYNNEI. The CDR3 totals 14 residues. Trimming pared 4 bases from V and 6 bases from J, leaving 14 bases between. The CDR3 here is CASSGETWRDTQYF. CDR3 in DNA: TGTGCCAGCAGTGGAGAGACCTGGCGGGATACGCAGTATTTT.

J is TRBJ1-2 and V is TRBV3-1 (or the pseudogene TRBV3-2), with a weak D call TRBD1 (5 bases). The germline gives CDR1 LGHDT, CDR2 YNNKEL (reference sequence). V was clipped by 6 bases and J by 1 base, with 15 bases between them. This CDR3 is 15 amino acids long. The CDR3 DNA reads as TGTGCCAGCAGTAGAAGCACGGGGGTTAACTATGGCTACACCTTC. Translated, it gives CASSRSTGVNYGYTF.

J is TRBJ2-3 and V is TRBV3-1 (or the pseudogene TRBV3-2), with 10 bases fitting TRBD2. V dropped 4 bases and J dropped 2; count of bases not matched to a gene: 6. The CDR3 sequence is 16 residues long. Germline CDR1 reads LGHDT; CDR2 reads YNNKEL (reference sequence). CDR3 sequence: CASSPISGGLTDTQYF. As DNA, the CDR3 is TGTGCCAGCAGCCCGATTAGCGGGGGGCTCACAGATACGCAGTATTTT.

The chain recombines TRBV1 with TRBJ2-5; TRBD2, the table's D call, was not compared with the DNA. TRBV1 is shown as a pseudogene. The CDR3 is made up of 19 amino acids. This chain's CDR3 is CTSSPGGLAFRRTQETQYF. CDR3 nucleotide sequence: TGCACCAGCAGCCCGGGGGGACTAGCGTTTCGGAGGACCCAAGAGACCCAGTACTTC.

The chain couples TRBV28 to TRBJ1-4, with D tentatively TRBD1 (5 bases). The CDR3 sequence is 15 residues long. Per germline, CDR1 MDHEN and CDR2 SYDVKM. Trimming cost V 5 bases and J 7 bases, with 17 bases left between them. CDR3 DNA: TGTGCCAGCAGTCCTTTGACAGAAAGTTTTGAAAAACTGTTTTTT. This encodes CASSPLTESFEKLFF.

Notes on this clone: At the DNA level, this CDR3 is encoded by other sequences in the same sample as well. The rearrangement uses TRBV2 and TRBJ1-5; the match to TRBD1 covers 8 bases. CDR1 and CDR2 from the germline V gene are SNHLY and FYNNEI. The CDR3 contains 14 residues. V shed 5 bases, J shed 2 bases, and the junction held 2 bases outside the gene matches. Written as DNA, the CDR3 is TGTGCCAGCAGTCCGGGACAGGGCAATCAGCCCCAGCATTTT. Translation gives CASSPGQGNQPQHF.